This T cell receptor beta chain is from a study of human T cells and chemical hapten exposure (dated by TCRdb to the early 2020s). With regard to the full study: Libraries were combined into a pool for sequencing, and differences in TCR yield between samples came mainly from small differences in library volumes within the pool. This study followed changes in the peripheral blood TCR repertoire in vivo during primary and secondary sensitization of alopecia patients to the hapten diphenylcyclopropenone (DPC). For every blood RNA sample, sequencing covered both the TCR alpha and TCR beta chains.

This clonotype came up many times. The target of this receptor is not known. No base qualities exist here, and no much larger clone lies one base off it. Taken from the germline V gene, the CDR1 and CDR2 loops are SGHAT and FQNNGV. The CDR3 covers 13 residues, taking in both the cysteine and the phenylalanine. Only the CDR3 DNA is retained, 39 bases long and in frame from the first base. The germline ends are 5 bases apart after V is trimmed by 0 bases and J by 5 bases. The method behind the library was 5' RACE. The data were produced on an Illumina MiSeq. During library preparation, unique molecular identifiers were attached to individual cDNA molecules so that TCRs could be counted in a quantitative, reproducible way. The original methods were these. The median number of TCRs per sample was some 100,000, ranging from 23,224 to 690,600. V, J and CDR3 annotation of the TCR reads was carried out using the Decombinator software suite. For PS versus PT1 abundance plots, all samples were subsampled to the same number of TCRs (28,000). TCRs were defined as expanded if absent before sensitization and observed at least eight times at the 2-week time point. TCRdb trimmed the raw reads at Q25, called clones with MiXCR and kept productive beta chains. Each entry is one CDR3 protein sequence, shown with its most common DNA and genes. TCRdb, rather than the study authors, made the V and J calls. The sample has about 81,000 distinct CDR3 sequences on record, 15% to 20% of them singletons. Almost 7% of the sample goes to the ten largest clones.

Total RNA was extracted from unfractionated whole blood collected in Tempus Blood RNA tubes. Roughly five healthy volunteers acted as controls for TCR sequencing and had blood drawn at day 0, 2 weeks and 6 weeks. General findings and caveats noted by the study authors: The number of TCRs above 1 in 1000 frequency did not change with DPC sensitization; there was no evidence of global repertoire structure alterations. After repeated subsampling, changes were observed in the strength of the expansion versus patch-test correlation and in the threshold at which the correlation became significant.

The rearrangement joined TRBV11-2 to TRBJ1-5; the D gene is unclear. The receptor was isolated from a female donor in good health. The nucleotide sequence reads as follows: TGTGCCAGCAGCTTAGATCTTTATCAGCCCCAGCATTTT. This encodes CASSLDLYQPQHF.